This passage covers 15 T cell receptor beta chains from one sample sequenced in a study of T cell responses to AZD1222 COVID-19 vaccine. Produced via immunoSEQ multiplex PCR; TCRdb's table is partial and in-frame only. The repertoire holds 100,000 or so clones, about 89% seen once, with 16% in the top ten. Source: peripheral blood, taken on day 0 of AZD1222 vaccination. Source of these receptors: an adult in good health.

The rearrangement links TRBV18 to TRBJ2-3; no definite D call. The CDR3 is 14 residues long. V lost 0 bases, J lost 2 bases, and 6 bases lay in between. Germline V gene data show CDR1 as KGHSH and CDR2 as LQKENI. This CDR3 reads CASSPPTVTDTQYF. Here the CDR3 DNA reads TGTGCCAGCTCACCACCAACAGTCACAGATACGCAGTATTTT.

V is TRBV18 and J is TRBJ2-1, with TRBD2 matching over 8 bases. The ends lost 3 bases at V and 8 bases at J; junction bases unmatched: 3. Germline loops: CDR1 KGHSH, CDR2 LQKENI. The CDR3 is 13 amino acids. CDR3 sequence reads: CASSPGTSYEQFF. The CDR3 DNA reads TGTGCCAGCTCACCCGGGACTAGTTATGAGCAGTTCTTC.

The chain has TRBV27 and TRBJ1-3; D unresolved. Per germline, CDR1 MNHEY and CDR2 SMNVEV (reference sequence). Trimming stripped 5 bases from V and 0 bases from J, with 8 bases between. The CDR3 is 14 residues long. CDR3 bases: TGTGCCAGCAGTGGGAGGAGCTCTGGAAACACCATATATTTT. Translated, it gives CASSGRSSGNTIYF.

The chain uses TRBV19 and TRBJ1-1; D may be TRBD1 (5 bases). Trimming took off 3 bases at V and 4 bases at J, with 12 bases between the two ends. The germline CDR1 and CDR2 sequences are LNHDA and SQIVND (reference sequence). This CDR3 has 14 residues. The DNA for the CDR3 is TGTGCCAGTAGTATTGGGGCAGGGACCACTGAAGCTTTCTTT. This sequence encodes CASSIGAGTTEAFF.

The chain is built from TRBV6-5 and TRBJ1-1; no clear D gene. CDR1 MNHEY and CDR2 SVGAGI come from the germline V gene. The CDR3 is 13 residues long. Between the trimmed V and J ends, which lost 5 bases and 1 base, there was a span of 8 bases. The CDR3 is CASSLEGNTEAFF. The CDR3 coding sequence is TGTGCCAGCAGTCTGGAGGGGAACACTGAAGCTTTCTTT.

The chain uses TRBV7-2 and TRBJ2-7; unclear D gene. The CDR3 spans 14 residues. V lost 5 bases, J lost 6 bases, and 17 bases lay in between. CDR1 and CDR2 from the germline V gene are SGHTA and FQGNSA. The CDR3 DNA reads TGTGCCAGCAGCGCTGAATCCTCCTTGGGCGAGCAGTACTTC. This codes for CASSAESSLGEQYF.

In its sample, this clone was seen once. The chain carries TRBV7-3 and TRBJ2-3; D might be TRBD1 (6 bases). V gave up 2 bases and J gave up 2 bases, with 11 bases separating them. Germline V gene lookup returns CDR1 SGHTA and CDR2 FQGTGA. This CDR3 is 15 amino acids long. The CDR3 DNA is TGTGCCAGCAGCTTAGACTGGGGGCCCACAGATACGCAGTATTTT. Its protein product is CASSLDWGPTDTQYF.

The V call is TRBV11-1, the J call TRBJ2-7; D call uncertain. Between the trimmed V and J ends, which lost 2 bases and 0 bases, there was a span of 5 bases. This CDR3 is built from 13 residues. The germline V gene encodes CDR1 SGHAT and CDR2 FQDESV (reference sequence). Written as DNA, the CDR3 is TGTGCCAGCAGCTTACGAAGCTCCTACGAGCAGTACTTC. Translation gives CASSLRSSYEQYF.

V and J are TRBV5-1 and TRBJ1-1, with 7 positions matching TRBD1. Germline lookup yields CDR1 SGHRS and CDR2 YFSETQ. The CDR3 is made up of 15 amino acids. The trim removed 4 bases at V and 4 bases at J, leaving 10 bases unmatched. CDR3 amino acids: CASSTSTGQSTEAFF. CDR3 nucleotide sequence: TGCGCCAGCAGCACTTCGACAGGGCAGTCCACTGAAGCTTTCTTT.

The chain links TRBV19 to TRBJ1-4; 7 bases are shared with TRBD1. V lost 4 bases to trimming and J lost 7 bases; unmatched junction nucleotides: 9. Germline V gene data show CDR1 as LNHDA and CDR2 as SQIVND (reference sequence). This CDR3 region has 15 residues. The CDR3 DNA follows: TGTGCCAGTAGTAAAGAGACAGGGCAAGGTGAAAAACTGTTTTTT. Translated: CASSKETGQGEKLFF.

The rearrangement links TRBV10-3 to TRBJ1-4; possibly TRBD1 for D (5 bases). The CDR3 has 16 residues. V was shortened by 2 bases and J by 5 bases, with 15 bases between the two germline ends. CDR1 ENHRY and CDR2 SYGVKD come from the germline V gene. The CDR3, as DNA: TGTGCCATCAGTGAGAGTGGGGCCCCGAGGAATGAAAAACTGTTTTTT. This translates into CAISESGAPRNEKLFF.

This sequence joins TRBV7-2 and TRBJ1-5, with D unresolved. CDR1 and CDR2 (germline): SGHTA, FQGNSA. V lost 2 bases and J lost 0, with 11 bases in between. The CDR3 is 16 residues long. The CDR3 here is CASSLYGSYSNQPQHF. The CDR3 DNA reads as TGTGCCAGCAGCTTATATGGAAGTTATAGCAATCAGCCCCAGCATTTT.

This chain uses TRBV7-9 with TRBJ2-7; 10 bases align to TRBD2. J gave up 6 bases and V 4 bases, and 12 bases lay outside the gene matches. Per the germline V gene, CDR1 is SEHNR and CDR2 is FQNEAQ (reference sequence). CDR3 length equals 16 residues. The CDR3: CASSWASGSTVGEQYF. CDR3 bases: TGTGCCAGCAGCTGGGCTAGCGGGAGCACAGTGGGCGAGCAGTACTTC. Combining the CDR3 with reference TRBV7-9 and TRBJ2-7 gives the whole variable domain DTGVSQNPRHKITKRGQNVTFRCDPISEHNRLYWYRQTLGQGPEFLTYFQNEAQLEKSRLLSDRFSAERPKGSFSTLEIQRTEQGDSAMYLCASSWASGSTVGEQYFGPGTRLTVT.

With regard to this clone: In the same sample, other DNA sequences code for this CDR3. This sequence joins TRBV11-3 and TRBJ1-1, with D hard to call. Germline CDR1 and CDR2: SGHNT and YENEEA. Trimming pared 5 bases from V and 0 bases from J, leaving 7 bases between. This CDR3 has 13 amino acids. In DNA, the CDR3 is TGTGCCAGCAGCCCAGGATTGAACACTGAAGCTTTCTTT. Its protein is CASSPGLNTEAFF.

The rearrangement joins TRBV12-3 or TRBV12-4 to TRBJ2-5; D gene unclear. The CDR3 loop spans 13 amino acids. V gave up 4 bases and J gave up 6 bases, with 12 bases separating them. CDR3 sequence reads: CASSSRNLKTQYF. The CDR3, as DNA: TGTGCCAGCAGTTCCCGGAACTTGAAGACCCAGTACTTC.